This T cell receptor beta chain comes out of a study of T-cell reconstitution after alpha-beta-depleted transplantation in children. Construction of the TCRbeta library involved unique molecular identifiers. TCRdb used MiXCR to reprocess the PCR reads, holding one entry per CDR3 protein. The table has a few hundred thousand distinct CDR3 sequences, under 13% seen once; the top ten hold roughly 5.5%. This clonotype occurred a few times. From germline, CDR1 is SGHAT and CDR2 FQDESV (reference sequence). The CDR3 sequence is 18 residues long. J lost 2 bases, V lost 5 bases, and 13 bases had no gene match.

The rearrangement links TRBV11-1 to TRBJ2-3; TRBD2 matches at 10 bases. This TCR was recovered from a human donor who donated a stem cell graft to a child with acute myeloid leukemia. Here the sequenced sample was PBMCs from the stem cell graft donor, taken from the stem cell graft. In DNA, the CDR3 is TGTGCCAGCAGCCCACCCCTGGGGCTAGCGGGGGACACAGATACGCAGTATTTT. It yields the protein CASSPPLGLAGDTDTQYF.